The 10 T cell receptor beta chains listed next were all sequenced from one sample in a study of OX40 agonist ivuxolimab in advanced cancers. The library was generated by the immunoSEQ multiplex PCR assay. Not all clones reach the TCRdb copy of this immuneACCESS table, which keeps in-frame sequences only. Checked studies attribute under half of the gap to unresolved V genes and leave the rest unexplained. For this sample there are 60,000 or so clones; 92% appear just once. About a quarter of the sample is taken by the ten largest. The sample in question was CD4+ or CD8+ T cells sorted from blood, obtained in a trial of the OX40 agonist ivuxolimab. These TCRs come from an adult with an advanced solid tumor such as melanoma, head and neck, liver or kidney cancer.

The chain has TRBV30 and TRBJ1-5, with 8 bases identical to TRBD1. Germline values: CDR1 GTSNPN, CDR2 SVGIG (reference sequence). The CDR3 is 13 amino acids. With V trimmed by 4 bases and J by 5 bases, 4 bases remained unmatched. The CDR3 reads CAWKAGGDQPQHF. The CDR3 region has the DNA TGTGCCTGGAAGGCAGGGGGCGATCAGCCCCAGCATTTT.

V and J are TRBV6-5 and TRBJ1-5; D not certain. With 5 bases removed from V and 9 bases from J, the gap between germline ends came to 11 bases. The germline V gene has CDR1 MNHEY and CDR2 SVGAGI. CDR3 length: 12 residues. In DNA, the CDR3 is TGTGCCAGCAGTACCTTTCGGGGGCCCCAGCATTTT. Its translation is CASSTFRGPQHF.

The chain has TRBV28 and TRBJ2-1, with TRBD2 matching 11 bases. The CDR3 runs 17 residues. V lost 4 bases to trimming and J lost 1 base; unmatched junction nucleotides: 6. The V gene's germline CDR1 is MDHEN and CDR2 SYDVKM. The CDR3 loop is CASSYGGLAVSYNEQFF. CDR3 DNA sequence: TGTGCCAGCAGTTACGGGGGACTAGCGGTGTCCTACAATGAGCAGTTCTTC.

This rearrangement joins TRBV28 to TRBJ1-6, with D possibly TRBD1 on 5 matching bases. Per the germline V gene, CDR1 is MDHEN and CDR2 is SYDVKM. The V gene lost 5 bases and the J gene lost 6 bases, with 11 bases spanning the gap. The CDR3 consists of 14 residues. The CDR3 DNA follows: TGTGCCAGCAGTGCCGACAGTCTTAATTCACCCCTCCACTTT. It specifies CASSADSLNSPLHF.

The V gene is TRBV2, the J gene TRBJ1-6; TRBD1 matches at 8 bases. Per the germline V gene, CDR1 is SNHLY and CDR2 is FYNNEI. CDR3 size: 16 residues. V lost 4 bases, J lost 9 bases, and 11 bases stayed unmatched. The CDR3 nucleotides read TGTGCCAGCAGTGTTCCCTGGACAGGGAACAGTTCACCCCTCCACTTT. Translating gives CASSVPWTGNSSPLHF.

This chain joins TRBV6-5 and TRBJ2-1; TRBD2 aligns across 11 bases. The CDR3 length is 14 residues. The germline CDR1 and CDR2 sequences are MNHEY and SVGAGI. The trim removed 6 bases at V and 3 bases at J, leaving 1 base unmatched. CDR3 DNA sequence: TGTGCCAGCAGCACTAGCGGGGGCTACAATGAGCAGTTCTTC. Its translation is CASSTSGGYNEQFF.

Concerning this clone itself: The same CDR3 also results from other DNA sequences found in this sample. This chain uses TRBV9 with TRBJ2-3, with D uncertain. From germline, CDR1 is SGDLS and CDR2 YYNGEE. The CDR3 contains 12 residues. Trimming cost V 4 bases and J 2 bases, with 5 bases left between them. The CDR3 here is CASSLNTDTQYF. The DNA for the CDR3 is TGTGCCAGCAGCTTAAACACAGATACGCAGTATTTT.

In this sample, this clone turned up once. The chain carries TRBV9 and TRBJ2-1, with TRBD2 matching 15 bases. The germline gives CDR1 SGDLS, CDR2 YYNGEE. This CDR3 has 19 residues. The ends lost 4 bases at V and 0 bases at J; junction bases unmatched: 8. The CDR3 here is CASSSRTSGGESSYNEQFF. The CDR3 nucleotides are TGTGCCAGCAGCTCTCGGACTAGCGGGGGGGAGAGCTCCTACAATGAGCAGTTCTTC.

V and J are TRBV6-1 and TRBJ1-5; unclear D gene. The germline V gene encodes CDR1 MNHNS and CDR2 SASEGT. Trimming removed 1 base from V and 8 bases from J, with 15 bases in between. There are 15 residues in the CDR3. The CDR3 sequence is CASSEGQAGIEPQHF. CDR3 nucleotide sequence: TGTGCCAGCAGTGAAGGGCAGGCGGGCATAGAGCCCCAGCATTTT.

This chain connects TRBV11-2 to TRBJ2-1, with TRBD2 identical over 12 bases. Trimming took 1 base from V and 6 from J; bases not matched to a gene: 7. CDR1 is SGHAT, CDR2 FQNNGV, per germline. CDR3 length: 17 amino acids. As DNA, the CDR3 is TGTGCCAGCAGCTTAGTCTCTAGCGGGAGGGCTCTCAATGAGCAGTTCTTC. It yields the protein CASSLVSSGRALNEQFF.